This T cell receptor beta chain was identified in a study of beta chain features in type 1 diabetes. Findings and limits, study-wide: A potential influence of HLA type upon TCRB rearrangement remained unresolved herein. All four CD4+ subsets from Type 1 diabetes patients carried moderately but significantly shorter TCRB CDR3s.

On this clone itself: The antigen remains undetermined.

The collection from each donor was one heparinised blood draw averaging roughly 0.11 L. Sequencing targeted expressed TCRB transcripts, as all isolated RNA had been reverse transcribed. Assay: immunoSEQ multiplex PCR; the TCRdb copy retains only in-frame clones and omits some. Of 550,000 to 850,000 clones detected, roughly an eighth appear once; the ten largest clones hold about 0.02%. This receptor was taken from a man younger than 35 with type 1 diabetes. The sample comprised naive CD4+ T cells from blood.

The CDR3 DNA is TGTGCCAGCAGCGTTATGGGGGCTAGCTCCTACGAGCAGTACTTC. It codes for CASSVMGASSYEQYF. The gene calls are TRBV9 and TRBJ2-7; possible D gene TRBD1, 6 bases. In germline, CDR1 is SGDLS, CDR2 YYNGEE. V lost 2 bases, J lost 0 bases, and 12 bases lay in between. The CDR3 runs 15 residues.